The source of this T cell receptor beta chain is a study of blood T cell repertoires in COVID-19. At the level of the study: Donors in the United States, Italy and Spain gave samples during acute or convalescent COVID-19.

Methods used by the authors: Quantification of nucleated cells was approximated via reference gene primer amplification. Assay: immunoSEQ multiplex PCR; the TCRdb copy retains only in-frame clones and omits some. For V, J and clone size, that table is used; D and trimming come from the DNA. The sample shows some 70,000 clones, approximately 92% of them seen only once. The CDR3 is 16 amino acids. The germline V and J ends were trimmed by 10 bases and 4 bases, with 25 bases remaining between them. The germline V gene has CDR1 LNHDA and CDR2 SQIVND (reference sequence). Sequencing was done on a sample of peripheral blood. This sequence joins TRBV19 and TRBJ1-2, with a weak D call TRBD1 (6 bases). The TCR comes from a man in his fifties with acute or convalescent COVID-19. The CDR3 bases are TGTGCCACCCTAAAGTCTGGGACAAAGGTTGGCTATGGCTACACCTTC. Protein sequence: CATLKSGTKVGYGYTF.